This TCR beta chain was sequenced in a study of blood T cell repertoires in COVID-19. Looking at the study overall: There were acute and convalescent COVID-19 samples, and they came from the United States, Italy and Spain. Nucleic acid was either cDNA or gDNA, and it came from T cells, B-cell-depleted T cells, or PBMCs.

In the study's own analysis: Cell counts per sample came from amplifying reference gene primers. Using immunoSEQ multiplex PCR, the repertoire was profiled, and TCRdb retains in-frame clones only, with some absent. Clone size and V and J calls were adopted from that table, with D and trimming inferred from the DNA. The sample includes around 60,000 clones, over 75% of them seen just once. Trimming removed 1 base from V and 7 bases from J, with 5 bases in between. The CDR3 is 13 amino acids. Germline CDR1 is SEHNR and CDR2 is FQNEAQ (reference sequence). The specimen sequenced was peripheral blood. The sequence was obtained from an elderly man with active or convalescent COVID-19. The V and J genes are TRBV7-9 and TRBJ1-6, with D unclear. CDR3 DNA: TGTGCCAGCAGCTTAGTAGCCAATTCACCCCTCCACTTT. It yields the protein CASSLVANSPLHF.